What follows describes a single T cell receptor (beta chain). Produced via immunoSEQ multiplex PCR; TCRdb's table is partial and in-frame only. The table has about 600,000 clones, 97% seen once. CDR3 length: 15 residues. CDR1 is SQVTM, CDR2 ANQGSEA, per germline. Trimming at V came to 5 bases and at J to 3 bases, leaving 11 bases not matched to a gene. This sample stems from a study of shared clonotypes between healthy human individuals. Study at large: Per-donor plates numbered three CD4 naive, three CD4 memory, two CD8 naive and one CD8 memory.

The chain combines TRBV29-1 with TRBJ2-7; 9 nucleotides match TRBD2. The sequenced sample consisted of naive CD4+ T cells sorted from blood. Specified subset: CD45RA+ positively selected. This receptor was identified in a woman between 25 and 40 years old in good health. The CDR3 here is CSVSGGLAGFYEQYF. The CDR3, as DNA: TGCAGCGTTTCCGGGGGGCTAGCGGGGTTCTACGAGCAGTACTTC.